One sample yielded the 5 T cell receptor beta chains listed below, sequenced in a study of T cell clones after liver transplantation. Produced via immunoSEQ multiplex PCR; TCRdb's table is partial and in-frame only. The table shows roughly 80,000 clones, with less than 85% occurring only once. This specimen was CD4+ T cells from blood, taken at the 22-month timepoint. The receptor set was obtained from a human patient who received a liver transplant. Some T cells may have come from the graft donor.

The chain joins TRBV19 to TRBJ2-3, with 7 bases identical to TRBD2. J gave up 3 bases and V 6 bases, and 6 bases lay outside the gene matches. CDR1 and CDR2 from the germline V gene are LNHDA and SQIVND (reference sequence). The CDR3 totals 14 residues. CDR3 DNA sequence: TGTGCCAGTAGGGAGGGAGGGCTAACAGATACGCAGTATTTT. This translates into CASREGGLTDTQYF.

As DNA, the CDR3 is TGTGCCAGCAGTGTGCATGTCAGCACAGATACGCAGTATTTT. It codes for CASSVHVSTDTQYF. V usage is TRBV2 and J usage is TRBJ2-3; unclear D gene. This CDR3 has 14 amino acids. Germline values: CDR1 SNHLY, CDR2 FYNNEI. The V and J ends lost 4 bases and 0 bases respectively, with 8 bases between them.

This rearrangement joins TRBV19 to TRBJ1-1; the D is unclear. With 6 bases removed from V and 4 bases from J, the gap between germline ends came to 9 bases. The germline V gene has CDR1 LNHDA and CDR2 SQIVND (reference sequence). This CDR3 has 12 amino acids. The CDR3 protein is CASRLRGTEAFF. In DNA form, the CDR3 reads TGTGCCAGTAGGCTTAGAGGCACTGAAGCTTTCTTT.

The chain joins TRBV18 to TRBJ1-5; D possibly corresponds to TRBD1 (5 bases). Trimming pared 0 bases from V and 9 bases from J, leaving 15 bases between. This CDR3 spans 15 amino acids. CDR1 is KGHSH, CDR2 LQKENI, per germline. The chain's CDR3 is CASSPPGTVVGPQHF. CDR3 coding DNA: TGTGCCAGCTCACCACCGGGGACGGTCGTTGGGCCCCAGCATTTT.

The chain has TRBV30 and TRBJ2-1; D may correspond to TRBD1 or TRBD2 (6 bases each). The CDR3 contains 15 residues. Germline CDR1 GTSNPN, CDR2 SVGIG (reference sequence). V was trimmed by 1 base and J by 3 bases, leaving 13 bases between them. DNA for the CDR3: TGTGCCTGGAGTGGGGGGCTAGCGAGCTACAATGAGCAGTTCTTC. This encodes CAWSGGLASYNEQFF.